What follows are 12 T cell receptor beta chains derived from one specimen sequenced in a study of blood T cell repertoires in COVID-19. The table came from immunoSEQ multiplex PCR; TCRdb's copy has only in-frame clones and leaves some out. The sample consists of 150,000 to 200,000 clones, under 85% of them appearing once. The sequenced sample consisted of peripheral blood. The source of these receptors is a woman in her 70s with COVID-19, enrolled during active disease.

The chain is built from TRBV7-8 and TRBJ1-5; 7 nucleotides align to TRBD1. The CDR3 spans 16 residues. The trim removed 0 bases at V and 4 bases at J, leaving 6 bases unmatched. Per the germline V gene, CDR1 is SGHVS and CDR2 is FQNEAQ. CDR3 DNA: TGTGCCAGCAGCTTAGCCCCGGACAGGCTAAATCAGCCCCAGCATTTT. This encodes CASSLAPDRLNQPQHF.

In its sample, this clone was seen a few times. The chain has TRBV5-1 and TRBJ1-3; TRBD1 agrees at 7 bases. The J segment lost 4 bases and the V segment lost 0 bases, leaving 7 bases of the junction unmatched. Germline assignment: CDR1 SGHRS and CDR2 YFSETQ. The CDR3 contains 16 residues. For the CDR3, the DNA is TGCGCCAGCAGCTTGGGGCCAGGGGGTACGGGAAACACCATATATTTT. Translation: CASSLGPGGTGNTIYF.

The gene calls are TRBV5-1 and TRBJ2-3, with 9 bases aligning to TRBD1. J lost 4 bases, V lost 4 bases, and 7 bases had no gene match. Germline-derived CDR1 and CDR2 are SGHRS and YFSETQ. This CDR3 is 15 amino acids long. In DNA form, the CDR3 reads TGCGCCAGCAGCCTACAGGGGGCGCAAGCAGATACGCAGTATTTT. Translated, it gives CASSLQGAQADTQYF.

The rearrangement uses TRBV5-5 and TRBJ2-5; TRBD2 is a possible D gene (6 bases). Germline V gene lookup returns CDR1 SGHKS and CDR2 YYEKEE (reference sequence). The CDR3 covers 13 residues. Trimming stripped 4 bases from V and 2 bases from J, with 9 bases between. CDR3 in amino acids: CASSGTAQETQYF. The CDR3 DNA sequence: TGTGCCAGCAGCGGGACTGCTCAAGAGACCCAGTACTTC. Full variable domain (remainder filled in from reference TRBV5-5 and TRBJ2-5): DAGVTQSPTHLIKTRGQQVTLRCSPISGHKSVSWYQQVLGQGPQFIFQYYEKEERGRGNFPDRFSARQFPNYSSELNVNALLLGDSALYLCASSGTAQETQYFGPGTRLLVL.

CDR3: CASSPVGQGVGEQYF. DNA for the CDR3: TGCGCCAGCAGCCCGGTGGGACAGGGGGTGGGCGAGCAGTACTTC. This chain connects TRBV5-1 to TRBJ2-7; 11 positions match TRBD1. CDR1 SGHRS and CDR2 YFSETQ come from the germline V gene. CDR3 size: 15 residues. V shed 4 bases, J shed 6 bases, and the junction held 9 bases outside the gene matches.

This chain uses TRBV2 with TRBJ2-2; tentative D call: TRBD2 (5 bases). The CDR3 is 14 residues long. Germline-derived CDR1 and CDR2 are SNHLY and FYNNEI. Trimming removed 11 bases at V and 0 bases at J, with 13 bases between. CDR3 amino acids: CASHEAANTGELFF. CDR3 nucleotides: TGTGCCTCTCATGAAGCGGCGAACACCGGGGAGCTGTTTTTT.

The V call is TRBV29-1, the J call TRBJ2-1; D perhaps matches TRBD2 (5 bases). The CDR3 spans 13 residues. Germline-derived CDR1 and CDR2 are SQVTM and ANQGSEA. V was trimmed by 2 bases and J by 4 bases, leaving 9 bases between them. CDR3: CSVETGRYNEQFF. CDR3 bases: TGCAGCGTTGAAACTGGGAGATACAATGAGCAGTTCTTC.

The chain has TRBV10-2 and TRBJ1-2; a weak D match, TRBD1 (5 bases). The ends were cut back, 7 bases at V and 6 bases at J, with 15 bases in the middle. The CDR3 is made up of 13 amino acids. Germline CDR1 WSHSY, CDR2 SAAADI. As DNA, the CDR3 is TGCGCCAGCACCGGCCGGGCAGGGAATGGCTACACCTTC. Protein sequence: CASTGRAGNGYTF.

This clone turned up a few times. The chain has TRBV30 and TRBJ2-7; 8 nucleotides line up with TRBD1. V lost 0 bases, J lost 2 bases, and 6 bases stayed unmatched. Germline V lookup: CDR1 GTSNPN, CDR2 SVGIG (reference sequence). CDR3 length: 15 residues. The CDR3 spells CAWSVQETGAYEQYF. The DNA for the CDR3 is TGTGCCTGGAGTGTACAAGAGACAGGGGCCTACGAGCAGTACTTC.

The chain recombines TRBV6-5 with TRBJ2-7, with a weak D call TRBD1 (5 bases). The germline CDR1 and CDR2 sequences are MNHEY and SVGAGI. V was shortened by 5 bases and J by 2 bases, with 13 bases between the two germline ends. This CDR3 region has 14 residues. The CDR3: CASSRRGFTYEQYF. CDR3 in DNA: TGTGCCAGCAGTAGAAGGGGCTTTACCTACGAGCAGTACTTC.

The J gene is TRBJ2-4, the V gene TRBV7-9, with 9 bases fitting TRBD1. Germline CDR1 and CDR2: SEHNR and FQNEAQ (reference sequence). V shed 1 base and J 0 bases; nucleotides not matched to a gene: 7. The CDR3 spans 18 residues. The CDR3 sequence: CASSLVGQGLRAKNIQYF. DNA of the CDR3: TGTGCCAGCAGCTTAGTTGGACAGGGGTTACGAGCCAAAAACATTCAGTACTTC.

The chain uses TRBV2 and TRBJ1-1; 7 bases align to TRBD1. This CDR3 region has 15 residues. CDR1 is SNHLY, CDR2 FYNNEI, per germline. Trimming removed 10 bases from V and 3 bases from J; junction bases left unmatched: 14. The CDR3 nucleotides read TGTGCCACCGAGGAGCAGGGACAGTTGGACACTGAAGCTTTCTTT. The encoded protein is CATEEQGQLDTEAFF.